A single sample gave rise to the 29 T cell receptor beta chains below, sequenced in a study of Ad26.COV2.S vaccination and SARS-CoV-2 variants. Generated by immunoSEQ multiplex PCR, the TCRdb table keeps only in-frame clones and is missing some. The sample lists about 680,000 clones, more than 80% occurring once. Treatment of the sample: some 20 received Ad26.COV2.S at low or high dose, single or two shots; 5 received placebo; per-sample allocation not given. Sampling happened 63 days after the first vaccine or placebo injection. Sequences were derived from peripheral blood, sampled in a trial of Ad26.COV2.S vaccine versus placebo. These receptors were obtained from a person between 18 and 65 years old who received the Ad26.COV2.S COVID-19 vaccine or a placebo.

V usage is TRBV11-1 and J usage is TRBJ2-7; 15 bases line up with TRBD2. Losses at the gene ends were 5 bases for V and 4 bases for J; bases not matched to a gene: 6. The germline CDR1 and CDR2 sequences are SGHAT and FQDESV (reference sequence). This CDR3 spans 16 amino acids. The CDR3 here is CASSKKGTSGRYEQYF. CDR3 nucleotide sequence: TGTGCCAGCAGCAAGAAGGGGACTAGCGGGAGGTACGAGCAGTACTTC.

The rearrangement links TRBV2 to TRBJ2-2; either TRBD1 or TRBD2 may supply D (5 bases each). Trimming removed 7 bases from V and 4 bases from J, with 19 bases in between. CDR3 length equals 16 residues. Looked up from germline, CDR1 is SNHLY and CDR2 is FYNNEI. The DNA for the CDR3 is TGTGCCAGCAAAAGTGTCTCCGGGACCCTCACCGGGGAGCTGTTTTTT. Protein product: CASKSVSGTLTGELFF.

V usage is TRBV5-4 and J usage is TRBJ2-2, with 9 nucleotides matching TRBD2. With 0 bases clipped from V and 5 bases from J, the junction kept 8 bases outside the gene matches. CDR3 length equals 17 residues. The germline V gene has CDR1 SGHNT and CDR2 YYREEE (reference sequence). The CDR3 sequence is CASSLDLSGSGTGELFF. CDR3 bases: TGTGCCAGCAGCTTGGACCTTAGCGGGAGTGGGACCGGGGAGCTGTTTTTT.

V and J are TRBV7-2 and TRBJ2-2; a possible D gene is TRBD2 (6 bases). The CDR3 sequence is 15 residues long. V gave up 4 bases and J gave up 3 bases, with 12 bases separating them. Germline assignment: CDR1 SGHTA and CDR2 FQGNSA. CDR3 nucleotides: TGTGCCAGCAGCTCCCGGGACTCCTACACCGGGGAGCTGTTTTTT. This encodes CASSSRDSYTGELFF.

This clone was detected only once. This chain uses TRBV10-3 with TRBJ2-7; weak D call: TRBD2 (6 bases). V lost 11 bases and J 7 bases, leaving 12 bases between the germline ends. This CDR3 contains 10 residues. The germline gives CDR1 ENHRY, CDR2 SYGVKD. For the CDR3, the DNA is TGTGCCGCGGGGCGGGTGGAGCAGTACTTC. It encodes CAAGRVEQYF.

Here the CDR3 DNA reads TGTGCCAGCAGCTTGTTGGGGGGAAGGGACACTGAAGCTTTCTTT. Amino acids: CASSLLGGRDTEAFF. J is TRBJ1-1 and V is TRBV5-5; D perhaps matches TRBD1 (5 bases). The CDR3 has 15 amino acids. Germline lookup yields CDR1 SGHKS and CDR2 YYEKEE (reference sequence). Trimming took 1 base from V and 3 from J, leaving 13 bases between them.

This clone has just one count. The genes are TRBV14 and TRBJ2-2; possible D gene TRBD1, 5 bases. The V and J ends lost 1 base and 5 bases respectively, with 11 bases between them. Per the germline V gene, CDR1 is SGHDN and CDR2 is FVKESK. CDR3 length: 15 residues. In DNA, the CDR3 is TGTGCCAGCAGCCAAGTCAGGACACCGACCGGGGAGCTGTTTTTT. Translating it yields CASSQVRTPTGELFF.

This sequence joins TRBV5-1 and TRBJ2-7; D assignment may be TRBD1 or TRBD2 (5 bases each). Germline CDR1 is SGHRS and CDR2 is YFSETQ. V was shortened by 0 bases and J by 5 bases, with 9 bases between the two germline ends. CDR3 length: 13 residues. CDR3 loop: CASSLAGTHEQYF. The CDR3 DNA is TGCGCCAGCAGCTTGGCCGGGACGCACGAGCAGTACTTC.

The chain combines TRBV18 with TRBJ2-7; 8 nucleotides align to TRBD1. The CDR3 runs to 15 residues. Looked up from germline, CDR1 is KGHSH and CDR2 is LQKENI. The ends lost 3 bases at V and 1 base at J; junction bases unmatched: 5. The CDR3 sequence: CASSPDRDFSYEQYF. The CDR3 nucleotides read TGTGCCAGCTCACCGGACAGGGACTTTTCCTACGAGCAGTACTTC.

The rearrangement joins TRBV30 to TRBJ2-3; D is unresolved. The CDR3 contains 13 residues. V was trimmed by 5 bases and J by 3 bases, leaving 12 bases between them. Germline V CDR1 and CDR2: GTSNPN, SVGIG (reference sequence). CDR3 loop: CAWSTYGTDTQYF. The DNA of the CDR3 is TGTGCCTGGTCCACATATGGTACAGATACGCAGTATTTT.

V is TRBV13 and J is TRBJ1-1; D is unresolved. V lost 5 bases, J lost 8 bases, and 12 bases lay in between. Germline V gene lookup returns CDR1 PRHDT and CDR2 FYEKMQ (reference sequence). This CDR3 spans 12 amino acids. The CDR3 sequence is CASSALGREAFF. Written as DNA, the CDR3 is TGTGCCAGCAGCGCCCTCGGGAGGGAAGCTTTCTTT.

Only one count was recorded for this clone. The rearrangement joins TRBV29-1 to TRBJ2-7; D uncertain. V was pared by 4 bases and J by 3 bases, with 7 bases between. Per the germline V gene, CDR1 is SQVTM and CDR2 is ANQGSEA. The CDR3 has 11 residues. The CDR3 protein is CSVASLYEQYF. DNA of the CDR3: TGCAGCGTTGCTTCCCTCTACGAGCAGTACTTC.

The V and J genes are TRBV12-5 and TRBJ1-5; D is undetermined. This CDR3 is 15 amino acids long. The V end lost 3 bases, the J end lost 2 bases, and 11 bases lay between the germline ends. CDR1 LGHNT and CDR2 FRNRAP come from the germline V gene. CDR3 in DNA: TGTGCTAGTGGTTTTGGTGGTGGAGGCAATCAGCCCCAGCATTTT. Its protein product is CASGFGGGGNQPQHF.

The CDR3 DNA sequence: TGTGCCACCAGCGGTTTAAGGACAGGACCTGGAAACACCATATATTTT. The encoded protein is CATSGLRTGPGNTIYF. V gene TRBV15 combines with J gene TRBJ1-3, with TRBD1 matching over 7 bases. The ends lost 5 bases at V and 2 bases at J; junction bases unmatched: 9. The CDR3 sequence is 16 residues long. Germline CDR1 and CDR2: LNHNV and YYDKDF (reference sequence).

The gene calls are TRBV3-1 (or the pseudogene TRBV3-2) and TRBJ2-1, with a weak D call TRBD1 (6 bases). Germline V gene lookup returns CDR1 LGHDT and CDR2 YNNKEL (reference sequence). CDR3 length: 14 amino acids. V was pared by 3 bases and J by 6 bases, with 12 bases between. The CDR3 DNA reads as TGTGCCAGCAGCCAGTGGACAGATGGCAATGAGCAGTTCTTC. Translating it yields CASSQWTDGNEQFF.

The table lists this clone with a few counts. The chain has TRBV6-1 and TRBJ1-2; D may be TRBD1 (5 bases). Trimming took 3 bases from V and 4 from J, leaving 6 bases between them. This CDR3 is built from 12 residues. CDR1 is MNHNS, CDR2 SASEGT, per germline. CDR3 DNA: TGTGCCAGCAGTGATGACAGCTATGGCTACACCTTC. It encodes CASSDDSYGYTF.

This clone showed up just once. V gene TRBV2 combines with J gene TRBJ1-3; D perhaps matches TRBD1 (5 bases). The length of the CDR3 is 14 residues. Per the germline V gene, CDR1 is SNHLY and CDR2 is FYNNEI. V was shortened by 5 bases and J by 0 bases, with 8 bases between the two germline ends. The CDR3 spells CASSRGISGNTIYF. CDR3 DNA: TGTGCCAGCAGTCGGGGGATCTCTGGAAACACCATATATTTT.

The rearrangement joins TRBV18 to TRBJ1-2; D remains ambiguous. Germline V gene data show CDR1 as KGHSH and CDR2 as LQKENI. The CDR3 is 14 amino acids. V was trimmed by 5 bases and J by 7 bases, leaving 17 bases between them. The CDR3 protein is CASSEALYGSGYTF. The DNA for the CDR3 is TGTGCCAGCTCAGAGGCCCTTTATGGGAGTGGCTACACCTTC. Full variable domain (remainder filled in from reference TRBV18 and TRBJ1-2): NAGVMQNPRHLVRRRGQEARLRCSPMKGHSHVYWYRQLPEEGLKFMVYLQKENIIDESGMPKERFSAEFPKEGPSILRIQQVVRGDSAAYFCASSEALYGSGYTFGSGTRLTVV.

The rearrangement links TRBV20-1 to TRBJ2-7, with no clear D. Trimming removed 3 bases from V and 2 bases from J, with 14 bases in between. The germline V gene has CDR1 DFQATT and CDR2 SNEGSKA (reference sequence). The CDR3 sequence is 14 residues long. In nucleotides, the CDR3 is TGCAGTGCTAGTTTGGGCCTTGGGGCCTACGAGCAGTACTTC. Translation gives CSASLGLGAYEQYF.

This chain links TRBV2 with TRBJ2-5; possible D gene TRBD2, 6 bases. Deletions cut 3 bases from V and 4 bases from J, with 6 bases between. Germline V gene lookup returns CDR1 SNHLY and CDR2 FYNNEI. The CDR3 spans 12 residues. The CDR3 coding sequence is TGTGCCAGCAGTGAGGGGGGAGAGACCCAGTACTTC. It yields the protein CASSEGGETQYF.

V usage is TRBV27 and J usage is TRBJ2-5; 10 bases map to TRBD1. This CDR3 has 15 amino acids. The V gene's germline CDR1 is MNHEY and CDR2 SMNVEV (reference sequence). V was pared by 3 bases and J by 4 bases, with 5 bases of the junction left unmatched. The CDR3 region has the DNA TGTGCCAGCAGTTTTGGGACAGGGGTCCGAGAGACCCAGTACTTC. Its protein product is CASSFGTGVRETQYF.

The chain combines TRBV19 with TRBJ1-5; D possibly corresponds to TRBD1 (6 bases). Germline V lookup: CDR1 LNHDA, CDR2 SQIVND (reference sequence). The CDR3 loop spans 13 amino acids. Trimming stripped 5 bases from V and 7 bases from J, with 12 bases between. This chain's CDR3 is CASSGNREQPQHF. In DNA, the CDR3 is TGTGCCAGTAGTGGAAACAGGGAGCAGCCCCAGCATTTT. The full variable domain, rest sourced from reference TRBV19 and TRBJ1-5, is DGGITQSPKYLFRKEGQNVTLSCEQNLNHDAMYWYRQDPGQGLRLIYYSQIVNDFQKGDIAEGYSVSREKKESFPLTVTSAQKNPTAFYLCASSGNREQPQHFGDGTRLSIL.

The CDR3 sequence: CASSEPGLAVREQYF. The CDR3 DNA sequence: TGTGCCAGCAGTGAGCCGGGACTAGCGGTCCGGGAGCAGTACTTC. This chain connects TRBV6-1 to TRBJ2-7, with 11 bases that match TRBD2. The CDR3 length is 15 residues. V lost 3 bases to trimming and J lost 7 bases; unmatched junction nucleotides: 8. Germline V CDR1 and CDR2: MNHNS, SASEGT.

This sequence joins TRBV7-7 and TRBJ2-2; 7 bases are a match to TRBD1. The CDR3 covers 15 residues. The V segment lost 4 bases and the J segment 4 bases; nucleotides outside the gene matches: 6. Per the germline V gene, CDR1 is SSHAT and CDR2 is FNYEAQ (reference sequence). The CDR3 reads CASSSTGVGTGELFF. DNA for the CDR3: TGTGCCAGCAGCTCCACAGGGGTAGGCACCGGGGAGCTGTTTTTT. Full variable domain (missing parts from reference TRBV7-7 and TRBJ2-2): GAGVSQSPRYKVTKRGQDVTLRCDPISSHATLYWYQQALGQGPEFLTYFNYEAQPDKSGLPSDRFSAERPEGSISTLTIQRTEQRDSAMYRCASSSTGVGTGELFFGEGSRLTVL.

V gene TRBV7-2 combines with J gene TRBJ2-7, with a possible D match to TRBD1 (5 bases). V dropped 3 bases and J dropped 5 bases, with 8 bases sitting between them. Germline CDR1 SGHTA, CDR2 FQGNSA. The CDR3 is 12 amino acids. The DNA of the CDR3 is TGTGCCAGCAGCTTTGGGGCAGACGAGCAGTACTTC. This encodes CASSFGADEQYF.

The rearrangement joins TRBV29-1 to TRBJ1-4; TRBD1 might be the D (6 bases). The V end was cut by 5 bases, the J end by 8 bases, with 18 bases between. CDR1 and CDR2 (germline): SQVTM, ANQGSEA. This CDR3 region has 14 residues. CDR3 nucleotides: TGCAGCGTTTCTTCGCAGGGGAGGAAAGAAAAACTGTTTTTT. Residues: CSVSSQGRKEKLFF.

About this clone itself: This sample also contains other DNA sequences that code for the same CDR3. This chain joins TRBV7-9 and TRBJ2-7, with TRBD2 identical over 7 bases. With V trimmed by 5 bases and J by 1 base, 5 bases remained unmatched. The V gene's germline CDR1 is SEHNR and CDR2 FQNEAQ (reference sequence). The CDR3 contains 14 residues. The CDR3: CASSRGDFSYEQYF. In nucleotides, the CDR3 is TGTGCCAGCAGCCGGGGGGACTTTTCCTACGAGCAGTACTTC.

This clone has just one count. The CDR3 DNA follows: TGTGCCAGCAGCCCTCGGACTACGGTTATTAGCACAGATACGCAGTATTTT. It codes for CASSPRTTVISTDTQYF. The chain employs TRBV7-2 and TRBJ2-3; a weak D match, TRBD2 (6 bases). The length of the CDR3 is 17 residues. CDR1 and CDR2 (germline): SGHTA, FQGNSA. The V end lost 5 bases, the J end lost 0 bases, and 18 bases lay between the germline ends.

This clone was seen only a few times. This chain links TRBV4-3 with TRBJ2-7; 10 bases agree with TRBD2. Germline assignment: CDR1 LGHNA and CDR2 YSLEER. There are 14 residues in the CDR3. V gave up 4 bases and J gave up 4 bases; unmatched junction bases: 4. Here the CDR3 reads CASSLRLAGYEQYF. The CDR3, as DNA: TGCGCCAGCAGCCTCCGACTAGCGGGTTACGAGCAGTACTTC.